This T cell receptor beta chain was obtained from a study of CD8 T cells in ankylosing spondylitis. Study-wide results and limits: Blood from ankylosing spondylitis patients appeared to carry a characteristic roughly 8-variant TCR beta motif.

CDR3 size: 16 residues. Germline trimming cut 1 base from V and 5 bases from J; bases unmatched to any gene: 5. Per the germline V gene, CDR1 is SGHRS and CDR2 is YFSETQ. A note on this clonotype: Its specificity is not known.

Libraries for TCR beta were made by quantitative 5'-RACE with molecular barcodes. TCRdb reprocessed the 5' RACE reads via MiXCR and lists one record per CDR3 protein. This sample has around 440,000 distinct CDR3 sequences, with approximately 17% found just once. J is TRBJ2-5 and V is TRBV5-1; the match to TRBD2 covers 13 bases. The specimen sequenced was blood, either unsorted or a sorted T cell fraction (not recorded which). The clonotype originates from a male donor with ankylosing spondylitis. In DNA, the CDR3 is TGCGCCAGCAGCTTGACTAGCGGGAGGGCCGGGGAGACCCAGTACTTC. Translation: CASSLTSGRAGETQYF.